Listed here are 16 T cell receptor beta chains from one sample, sequenced in a study of CD8+ T cells in alopecia areata. As the sequencing template, cDNA was produced by extracting RNA and reverse transcribing it. Profiled with immunoSEQ multiplex PCR; TCRdb holds only in-frame clones, not every one. The sample has 180,000 or so clones; approximately 65% are singletons. The sequenced sample was CD8+ T cells sorted from blood, obtained at week 0. These receptors came from a human donor with alopecia areata.

The chain combines TRBV30 with TRBJ1-6; the D is unclear. This CDR3 spans 12 amino acids. The germline V gene encodes CDR1 GTSNPN and CDR2 SVGIG (reference sequence). V gave up 3 bases and J gave up 8 bases, with 8 bases separating them. Here the CDR3 reads CAWSNQHSPLHF. The CDR3 bases are TGTGCCTGGAGCAACCAGCATTCACCCCTCCACTTT.

V is TRBV15 and J is TRBJ1-5, with TRBD1 matching 10 bases. With 3 bases clipped from V and 7 bases from J, the junction kept 6 bases outside the gene matches. The germline gives CDR1 LNHNV, CDR2 YYDKDF (reference sequence). This CDR3 comprises 15 residues. Written as DNA, the CDR3 is TGTGCCACCAGCAGGGACAGGGGACAGGGGCAGCCCCAGCATTTT. Protein: CATSRDRGQGQPQHF.

The gene calls are TRBV28 and TRBJ2-7; TRBD1 matches 7 bases. With V trimmed by 6 bases and J by 3 bases, 8 bases remained unmatched. The CDR3 is made up of 14 amino acids. Germline assignment: CDR1 MDHEN and CDR2 SYDVKM. CDR3 region: CASSQTGDDYEQYF. The DNA of the CDR3 is TGTGCCAGCAGCCAAACAGGGGACGACTACGAGCAGTACTTC.

In its sample, this clone was seen once. J is TRBJ1-5 and V is TRBV7-9; D is ambiguous. Germline V CDR1 and CDR2: SEHNR, FQNEAQ (reference sequence). Trimming removed 1 base from V and 7 bases from J, with 11 bases in between. The CDR3 consists of 14 residues. The CDR3 sequence is CASSLEGGRQPQHF. Here the CDR3 DNA reads TGTGCCAGCAGCTTAGAGGGAGGAAGGCAGCCCCAGCATTTT.

This chain joins TRBV29-1 and TRBJ2-7; 8 bases line up with TRBD1. Germline assignment: CDR1 SQVTM and CDR2 ANQGSEA. The junction had 7 bases not matched to a gene; V was cut back by 5 bases and J by 4 bases. CDR3 length: 13 residues. CDR3: CSVFGQGAYEQYF. CDR3 in DNA: TGCAGCGTTTTCGGGCAGGGGGCTTACGAGCAGTACTTC.

This chain uses TRBV4-1 with TRBJ2-2; D not resolved. Trimming removed 5 bases at V and 5 bases at J, with 15 bases between. The CDR3 is 15 amino acids. In germline, CDR1 is MGHRA, CDR2 YSYEKL. The chain's CDR3 is CASSSQSTGTGELFF. The CDR3 DNA follows: TGCGCCAGCAGCTCCCAGTCGACGGGTACCGGGGAGCTGTTTTTT.

This chain uses TRBV27 with TRBJ2-2; the match to TRBD1 covers 7 bases. This CDR3 spans 17 amino acids. CDR1 and CDR2 (germline): MNHEY, SMNVEV (reference sequence). With V trimmed by 4 bases and J by 1 base, 9 bases remained unmatched. This CDR3 is CASSSLLTGRNTGELFF. The CDR3 coding sequence is TGTGCCAGCAGTTCCCTCCTGACAGGGAGGAACACCGGGGAGCTGTTTTTT.

This chain connects TRBV14 to TRBJ2-7; D unclear. This CDR3 has 12 residues. Germline V gives CDR1 SGHDN, CDR2 FVKESK. The V end lost 0 bases, the J end lost 3 bases, and 3 bases lay between the germline ends. Here the CDR3 reads CASSQEYYEQYF. The CDR3 DNA reads TGTGCCAGCAGCCAAGAGTACTACGAGCAGTACTTC.

V usage is TRBV6-6 and J usage is TRBJ2-1; unclear D gene. The CDR3 sequence is 11 residues long. V was shortened by 5 bases and J by 9 bases, with 8 bases between the two germline ends. Looked up from germline, CDR1 is MNHNY and CDR2 is SVGAGI (reference sequence). CDR3 sequence: CASSETVEQFF. The CDR3 DNA follows: TGTGCCAGCAGTGAAACTGTTGAGCAGTTCTTC.

This chain connects TRBV5-6 to TRBJ2-3, with 7 bases aligning to TRBD2. Trimming at V came to 3 bases and at J to 0 bases, leaving 7 bases not matched to a gene. This CDR3 is 16 amino acids long. CDR1 and CDR2 from the germline V gene are SGHDT and YYEEEE. CDR3 sequence reads: CASSWEERDSTDTQYF. The CDR3 bases are TGTGCCAGCAGCTGGGAGGAGCGGGATAGCACAGATACGCAGTATTTT. The complete variable domain, with remaining parts taken from reference TRBV5-6 and TRBJ2-3, reads DAGVTQSPTHLIKTRGQQVTLRCSPKSGHDTVSWYQQALGQGPQFIFQYYEEEERQRGNFPDRFSGHQFPNYSSELNVNALLLGDSALYLCASSWEERDSTDTQYFGPGTRLTVL.

The J gene is TRBJ1-1, the V gene TRBV5-1; 9 nucleotides match TRBD1. CDR3 length equals 15 residues. With 1 base clipped from V and 5 bases from J, the junction kept 6 bases outside the gene matches. CDR1 is SGHRS, CDR2 YFSETQ, per germline. This CDR3 is CASSLTRDRVTEAFF. CDR3 DNA sequence: TGCGCCAGCAGCTTGACCCGGGACAGGGTAACTGAAGCTTTCTTT.

Concerning this clone itself: One junction end disagrees with the germline gene, perhaps due to a read error. The J gene is TRBJ2-1, the V gene TRBV30, with 8 nucleotides matching TRBD1. The CDR3 has 15 amino acids. Germline-derived CDR1 and CDR2 are GTSNPN and SVGIG (reference sequence). This chain's CDR3 is CAWSAGQGSYNEQFF. CDR3 DNA: TGTGCCTGGAGTGCCGGACAGGGTTCCTATAATGAGCAGTTCTTC.

This chain uses TRBV30 with TRBJ1-5; D perhaps matches TRBD1 (6 bases). The V gene's germline CDR1 is GTSNPN and CDR2 SVGIG (reference sequence). The V and J ends lost 7 bases and 4 bases respectively, with 17 bases between them. This CDR3 has 14 amino acids. The CDR3 loop reads CASDSMGANQPQHF. As DNA, the CDR3 is TGTGCCTCGGATTCAATGGGGGCGAATCAGCCCCAGCATTTT.

The chain links TRBV7-9 to TRBJ2-3; maybe TRBD2 (7 bases). Germline-derived CDR1 and CDR2 are SEHNR and FQNEAQ (reference sequence). V dropped 9 bases and J dropped 0 bases, with 16 bases sitting between them. This CDR3 comprises 15 residues. The CDR3 protein is CASYGGRPSTDTQYF. The CDR3 coding sequence is TGTGCCAGTTACGGGGGGCGACCTAGCACAGATACGCAGTATTTT.

This clone occurred a few times. For the CDR3, the DNA is TGTGCCAGCAGCTTAGGGGCTAACTATGGCTACACCTTC. This gives the protein CASSLGANYGYTF. J is TRBJ1-2 and V is TRBV7-2, with no clear D. CDR3 length: 13 amino acids. CDR1 SGHTA and CDR2 FQGNSA come from the germline V gene. V shed 1 base and J shed 0 bases, with 3 bases lying between them.

This chain uses TRBV12-5 with TRBJ1-1, with no clear D. This CDR3 contains 12 residues. Trimming pared 4 bases from V and 7 bases from J, leaving 10 bases between. CDR1 and CDR2 from the germline V gene are LGHNT and FRNRAP. This chain's CDR3 is CASGSSVVEAFF. The CDR3 DNA sequence: TGTGCTAGTGGTTCCTCCGTGGTTGAAGCTTTCTTT.